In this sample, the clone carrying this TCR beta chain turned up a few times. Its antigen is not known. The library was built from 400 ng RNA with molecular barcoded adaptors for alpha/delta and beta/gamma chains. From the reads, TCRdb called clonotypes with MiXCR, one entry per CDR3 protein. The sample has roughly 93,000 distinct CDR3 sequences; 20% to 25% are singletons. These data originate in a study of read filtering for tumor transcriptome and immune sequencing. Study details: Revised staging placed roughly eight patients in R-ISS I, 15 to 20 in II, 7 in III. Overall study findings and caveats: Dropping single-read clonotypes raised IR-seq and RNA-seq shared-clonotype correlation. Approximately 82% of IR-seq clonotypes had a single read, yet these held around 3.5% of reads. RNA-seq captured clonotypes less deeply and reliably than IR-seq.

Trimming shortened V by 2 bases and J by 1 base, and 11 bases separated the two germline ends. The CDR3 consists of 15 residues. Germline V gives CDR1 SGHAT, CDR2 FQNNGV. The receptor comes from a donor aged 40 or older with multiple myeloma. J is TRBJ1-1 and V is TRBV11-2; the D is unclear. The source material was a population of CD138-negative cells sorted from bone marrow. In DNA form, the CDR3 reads TGTGCCAGCAGCTTACGACCTATTCCGAACACTGAAGCTTTCTTT. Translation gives CASSLRPIPNTEAFF.